The 20 T cell receptor beta chains in this list originate from one sample, sequenced in a study of T cell responses to AZD1222 COVID-19 vaccine. Using immunoSEQ multiplex PCR, the repertoire was profiled, and TCRdb retains in-frame clones only, with some absent. This sample carries 55,000 to 70,000 clones, about four fifths of them seen once, and the ten largest clones take around an eighth. This specimen consisted of peripheral blood, obtained on day 0 of AZD1222 vaccination. Source of these receptors: an adult in good health.

This chain connects TRBV28 to TRBJ1-6, with 8 nucleotides matching TRBD1. The CDR3 loop spans 17 amino acids. Trimming at V came to 6 bases and at J to 7 bases, leaving 14 bases not matched to a gene. Germline V gene lookup returns CDR1 MDHEN and CDR2 SYDVKM. The CDR3 loop reads CASRDQLGQGANSPLHF. The CDR3 DNA reads TGTGCCAGCAGGGATCAACTGGGGCAGGGGGCAAATTCACCCCTCCACTTT.

The J gene is TRBJ2-7, the V gene TRBV9, with D uncertain. CDR3 length: 16 amino acids. V shed 4 bases and J shed 0 bases, with 17 bases lying between them. CDR1 and CDR2 (germline): SGDLS, YYNGEE. Here the CDR3 DNA reads TGTGCCAGCAGCCCCCACATGAGCTTAAGCTCCTACGAGCAGTACTTC. Translating gives CASSPHMSLSSYEQYF.

The V gene is TRBV13, the J gene TRBJ2-7, with 11 bases matching TRBD2. Trimming removed 2 bases from V and 2 bases from J; junction bases left unmatched: 2. The CDR3 is 15 amino acids. CDR1 PRHDT and CDR2 FYEKMQ come from the germline V gene (reference sequence). DNA for the CDR3: TGTGCCAGCAGCTTAAGACTAGCGGGACCCTACGAGCAGTACTTC. Translating gives CASSLRLAGPYEQYF.

The chain is built from TRBV9 and TRBJ1-6, with unresolved D. The V end was cut by 0 bases, the J end by 8 bases, with 12 bases between. The germline V gene encodes CDR1 SGDLS and CDR2 YYNGEE. The CDR3 contains 15 residues. CDR3 coding DNA: TGTGCCAGCAGCGTAGGGGAACAGCCCTATTCACCCCTCCACTTT. It yields the protein CASSVGEQPYSPLHF.

V usage is TRBV4-1 and J usage is TRBJ1-1; no clear D. The V gene lost 0 bases and the J gene lost 2 bases, with 13 bases spanning the gap. CDR1 is MGHRA and CDR2 is YSYEKL in the germline V gene. The CDR3 consists of 16 residues. Here the CDR3 reads CASSQESPNTNTEAFF. For the CDR3, the DNA is TGCGCCAGCAGCCAAGAGTCCCCGAACACCAACACTGAAGCTTTCTTT.

This clone turned up a few times. The genes are TRBV12-3 or TRBV12-4 and TRBJ1-2; no firm D call. This CDR3 region has 13 residues. With 4 bases removed from V and 4 bases from J, the gap between germline ends came to 10 bases. CDR3 in amino acids: CASSYSRSYGYTF. The DNA for the CDR3 is TGTGCCAGCAGTTACTCTAGGAGCTATGGCTACACCTTC.

CDR3 sequence: CASSLASGVKETQYF. CDR3 bases: TGTGCCAGCAGCTTGGCTAGCGGGGTCAAAGAGACCCAGTACTTC. The V call is TRBV7-3, the J call TRBJ2-5, with TRBD2 matching over 9 bases. The CDR3 is 15 residues long. Germline values: CDR1 SGHTA, CDR2 FQGTGA. V shed 3 bases, J shed 3 bases, and the junction held 5 bases outside the gene matches.

The sample holds a few counts of this clone. The chain uses TRBV7-9 and TRBJ1-1; maybe TRBD1 (5 bases). The germline gives CDR1 SEHNR, CDR2 FQNEAQ (reference sequence). This CDR3 region has 13 residues. Trimming left V 1 base short and J 4 bases short, with 7 bases between. The CDR3 nucleotides read TGTGCCAGCAGCTTAGGACAGAGCACTGAAGCTTTCTTT. This translates into CASSLGQSTEAFF.

J is TRBJ1-1 and V is TRBV11-2; 7 nucleotides agree with TRBD1. This CDR3 comprises 12 residues. Germline trimming cut 3 bases from V and 6 bases from J; bases unmatched to any gene: 1. Germline CDR1 is SGHAT and CDR2 is FQNNGV. The CDR3 here is CASSFDRAEAFF. The CDR3 region has the DNA TGTGCCAGCAGCTTCGACAGGGCTGAAGCTTTCTTT.

This chain joins TRBV28 and TRBJ1-6; 7 nucleotides align to TRBD1. The CDR3 contains 13 residues. Germline-derived CDR1 and CDR2 are MDHEN and SYDVKM. J was trimmed by 10 bases and V by 4 bases; bases with no gene match: 4. The CDR3, as DNA: TGTGCCAGCAGTTCGACAGGGTACTCACCCCTCCACTTT. This codes for CASSSTGYSPLHF. Full variable domain (remainder filled in from reference TRBV28 and TRBJ1-6): DVKVTQSSRYLVKRTGEKVFLECVQDMDHENMFWYRQDPGLGLRLIYFSYDVKMKEKGDIPEGYSVSREKKERFSLILESASTNQTSMYLCASSSTGYSPLHFGNGTRLTVT.

The chain couples TRBV6-6 to TRBJ1-4; D gene ambiguous. V gave up 5 bases and J gave up 2 bases, with 18 bases separating them. The germline CDR1 and CDR2 sequences are MNHNY and SVGAGI (reference sequence). The CDR3 has 17 residues. The CDR3 DNA reads as TGTGCCAGCAGTCTCCGAGGACGGGGTGGGACTAATGAAAAACTGTTTTTT. Its translation is CASSLRGRGGTNEKLFF.

This chain uses TRBV10-2 with TRBJ2-5, with TRBD2 identical over 8 bases. Germline trimming cut 1 base from V and 5 bases from J; bases unmatched to any gene: 6. Per germline, CDR1 WSHSY and CDR2 SAAADI. The CDR3 loop spans 15 amino acids. CDR3 in amino acids: CASSELAGTGETQYF. CDR3 coding DNA: TGCGCCAGCAGTGAGTTAGCGGGGACGGGGGAGACCCAGTACTTC.

This clone has just a few counts. V and J are TRBV6-5 and TRBJ1-5; the D gene is possibly TRBD1 (6 bases). Between the trimmed V and J ends, which lost 9 bases and 4 bases, there was a span of 16 bases. Germline CDR1 is MNHEY and CDR2 is SVGAGI. The CDR3 totals 14 residues. CDR3 bases: TGTGCCAGTGATAGAGGGGGTTGGAATCAGCCCCAGCATTTT. It is translated as CASDRGGWNQPQHF.

This clone was recorded a few times. This chain connects TRBV3-1 (or the pseudogene TRBV3-2) to TRBJ1-1; a possible D gene is TRBD1 (6 bases). Germline V CDR1 and CDR2: LGHDT, YNNKEL (reference sequence). The CDR3 spans 13 residues. Trimming stripped 2 bases from V and 5 bases from J, with 9 bases between. The CDR3 region is CASSQRDITEAFF. For the CDR3, the DNA is TGTGCCAGCAGCCAACGGGACATAACTGAAGCTTTCTTT.

This rearrangement joins TRBV18 to TRBJ1-5; D remains unclear. Germline V lookup: CDR1 KGHSH, CDR2 LQKENI. With 2 bases removed from V and 5 bases from J, the gap between germline ends came to 7 bases. The CDR3 extends over 13 amino acids. The CDR3 region is CASSPEAYQPQHF. CDR3 nucleotides: TGTGCCAGCTCACCAGAAGCATATCAGCCCCAGCATTTT.

This clone has a handful of counts. This chain connects TRBV27 to TRBJ2-1, with 7 nucleotides matching TRBD2. Trimming took 8 bases from V and 2 from J; bases not matched to a gene: 9. There are 15 residues in the CDR3. Germline loops: CDR1 MNHEY, CDR2 SMNVEV (reference sequence). The CDR3 sequence: CASCLGGIPYNEQFF. The CDR3 DNA reads TGTGCCAGCTGCCTGGGGGGGATCCCCTACAATGAGCAGTTCTTC.

This clone showed up just a few times. The chain has TRBV7-9 and TRBJ1-1, with D perhaps matching TRBD1 (5 bases). CDR1 and CDR2 (germline): SEHNR, FQNEAQ (reference sequence). V gave up 1 base and J gave up 4 bases, with 7 bases separating them. The CDR3 runs to 13 residues. This CDR3 is CASSLGGITEAFF. CDR3 coding DNA: TGTGCCAGCAGCTTAGGGGGGATCACTGAAGCTTTCTTT.

The chain links TRBV5-4 to TRBJ2-3; D call uncertain. Per germline, CDR1 SGHNT and CDR2 YYREEE (reference sequence). Deletions cut 3 bases from V and 10 bases from J, with 15 bases between. This CDR3 is built from 13 residues. CDR3 region: CASSSRVPAAQYF. In nucleotides, the CDR3 is TGTGCCAGCAGCTCCCGGGTTCCCGCCGCGCAGTATTTT. The variable domain in full, completed from reference TRBV5-4 and TRBJ2-3, reads ETGVTQSPTHLIKTRGQQVTLRCSSQSGHNTVSWYQQALGQGPQFIFQYYREEENGRGNFPPRFSGLQFPNYSSELNVNALELDDSALYLCASSSRVPAAQYFGPGTRLTVL.

This clone was seen just once. This chain uses TRBV2 with TRBJ2-7; the D gene is possibly TRBD2 (6 bases). Between the trimmed V and J ends, which lost 5 bases and 4 bases, there was a span of 15 bases. This CDR3 is built from 14 residues. Germline loops: CDR1 SNHLY, CDR2 FYNNEI. CDR3 coding DNA: TGTGCCAGCAGTTCCCCCCCAGGGACTTACGAGCAGTACTTC. It codes for CASSSPPGTYEQYF.

The CDR3 DNA reads TGTGCCAGCAGCCCCACAGGGTGGGGTAATGAAAAACTGTTTTTT. Residues: CASSPTGWGNEKLFF. The rearrangement uses TRBV5-4 and TRBJ1-4, with D tentatively TRBD1 (6 bases). This CDR3 is 15 amino acids long. Germline-derived CDR1 and CDR2 are SGHNT and YYREEE (reference sequence). V lost 4 bases to trimming and J lost 4 bases, with 14 bases between them.